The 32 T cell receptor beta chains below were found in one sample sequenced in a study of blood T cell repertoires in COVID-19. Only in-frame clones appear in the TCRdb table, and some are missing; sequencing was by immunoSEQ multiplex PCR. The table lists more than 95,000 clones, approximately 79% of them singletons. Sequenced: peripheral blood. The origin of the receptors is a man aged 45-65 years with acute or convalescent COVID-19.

The CDR3 DNA reads TGTGCCAGCAGCTTTGCGGGACTAGCGGGAGACGATTGGTTTAATGAGCAGTTCTTC. Amino acids: CASSFAGLAGDDWFNEQFF. The rearrangement uses TRBV7-9 and TRBJ2-1, with TRBD2 identical over 14 bases. The CDR3 covers 19 residues. Trimming at V came to 3 bases and at J to 7 bases, leaving 14 bases not matched to a gene. CDR1 is SEHNR, CDR2 FQNEAQ, per germline (reference sequence).

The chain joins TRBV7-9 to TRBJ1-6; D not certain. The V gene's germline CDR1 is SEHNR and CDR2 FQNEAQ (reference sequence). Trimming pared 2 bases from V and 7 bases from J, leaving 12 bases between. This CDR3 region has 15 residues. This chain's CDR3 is CASSLTDEGNSPLHF. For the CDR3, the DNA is TGTGCCAGCAGCTTAACGGACGAGGGAAATTCACCCCTCCACTTT.

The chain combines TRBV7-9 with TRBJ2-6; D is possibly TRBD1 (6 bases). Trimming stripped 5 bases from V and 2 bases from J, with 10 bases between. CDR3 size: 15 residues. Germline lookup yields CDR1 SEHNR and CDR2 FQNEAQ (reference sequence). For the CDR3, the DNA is TGTGCCAGCAGCGGCACAGGGACTGGGGCCAACGTCCTGACTTTC. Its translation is CASSGTGTGANVLTF.

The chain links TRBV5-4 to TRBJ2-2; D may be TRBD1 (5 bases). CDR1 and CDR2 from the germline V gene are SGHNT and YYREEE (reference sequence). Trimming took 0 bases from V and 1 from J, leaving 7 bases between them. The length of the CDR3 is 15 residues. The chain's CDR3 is CASSLGQGNTGELFF. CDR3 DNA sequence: TGTGCCAGCAGCTTGGGGCAGGGGAACACCGGGGAGCTGTTTTTT. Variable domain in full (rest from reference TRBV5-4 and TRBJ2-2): ETGVTQSPTHLIKTRGQQVTLRCSSQSGHNTVSWYQQALGQGPQFIFQYYREEENGRGNFPPRFSGLQFPNYSSELNVNALELDDSALYLCASSLGQGNTGELFFGEGSRLTVL.

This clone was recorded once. CDR3 bases: TGTGCCAGCAGCTTGATGCGGGAGAAGGGGGAGACCCAGTACTTC. As protein: CASSLMREKGETQYF. The rearrangement uses TRBV7-3 and TRBJ2-5; TRBD2 agrees at 7 bases. V was pared by 3 bases and J by 5 bases, with 9 bases of the junction left unmatched. The V gene's germline CDR1 is SGHTA and CDR2 FQGTGA. CDR3 length: 15 residues.

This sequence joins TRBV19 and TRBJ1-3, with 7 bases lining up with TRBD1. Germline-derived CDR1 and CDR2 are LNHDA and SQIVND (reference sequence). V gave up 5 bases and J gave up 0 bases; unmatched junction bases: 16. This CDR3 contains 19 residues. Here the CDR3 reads CASSLTGQKTLSSGNTIYF. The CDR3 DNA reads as TGTGCCAGTAGTCTGACGGGACAGAAGACCCTTAGCTCTGGAAACACCATATATTTT.

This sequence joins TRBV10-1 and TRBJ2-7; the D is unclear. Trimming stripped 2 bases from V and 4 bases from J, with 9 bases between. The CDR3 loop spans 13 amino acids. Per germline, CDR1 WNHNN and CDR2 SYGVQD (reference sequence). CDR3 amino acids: CASSEPRIYEQYF. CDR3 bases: TGCGCCAGCAGTGAGCCCAGGATTTACGAGCAGTACTTC.

The CDR3 loop reads CASSLGLGGSSYNSPLHF. The DNA for the CDR3 is TGCGCCAGCAGCCTCGGATTGGGGGGAAGCTCCTATAATTCACCCCTCCACTTT. The genes are TRBV4-1 and TRBJ1-6, with D perhaps TRBD1 (5 bases). Per germline, CDR1 MGHRA and CDR2 YSYEKL. The V end was cut by 4 bases, the J end by 0 bases, with 16 bases between. This CDR3 spans 18 amino acids.

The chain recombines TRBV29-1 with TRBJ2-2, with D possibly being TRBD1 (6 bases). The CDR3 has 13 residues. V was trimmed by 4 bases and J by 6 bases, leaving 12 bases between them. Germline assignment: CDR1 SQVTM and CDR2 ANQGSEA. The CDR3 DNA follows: TGCAGCGTTGTAGGGGGTGGCGCCGGGGAGCTGTTTTTT. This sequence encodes CSVVGGGAGELFF.

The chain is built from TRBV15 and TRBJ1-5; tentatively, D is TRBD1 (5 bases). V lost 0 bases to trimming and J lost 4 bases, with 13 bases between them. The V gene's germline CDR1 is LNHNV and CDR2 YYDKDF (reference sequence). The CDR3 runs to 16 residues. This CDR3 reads CATSRDYQGSNQPQHF. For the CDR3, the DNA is TGTGCCACCAGCAGAGATTACCAGGGATCTAATCAGCCCCAGCATTTT.

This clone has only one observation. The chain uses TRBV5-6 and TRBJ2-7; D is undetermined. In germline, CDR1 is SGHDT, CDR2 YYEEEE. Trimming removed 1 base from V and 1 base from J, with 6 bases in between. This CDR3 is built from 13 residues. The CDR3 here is CASSLWQSYEQYF. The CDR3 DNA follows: TGTGCCAGCAGCTTGTGGCAGTCCTACGAGCAGTACTTC. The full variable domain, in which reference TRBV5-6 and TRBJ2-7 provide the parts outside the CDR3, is DAGVTQSPTHLIKTRGQQVTLRCSPKSGHDTVSWYQQALGQGPQFIFQYYEEEERQRGNFPDRFSGHQFPNYSSELNVNALLLGDSALYLCASSLWQSYEQYFGPGTRLTVT.

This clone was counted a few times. The CDR3, as DNA: TGTGCCAGCAGCTTAGAGCGGGGGCAAGAGACCCAGTACTTC. This sequence encodes CASSLERGQETQYF. The chain is built from TRBV13 and TRBJ2-5, with TRBD2 identical over 8 bases. V was pared by 1 base and J by 2 bases, with 0 bases of the junction left unmatched. The CDR3 sequence is 14 residues long. The germline V gene has CDR1 PRHDT and CDR2 FYEKMQ (reference sequence). Full variable domain (remainder filled in from reference TRBV13 and TRBJ2-5): AAGVIQSPRHLIKEKRETATLKCYPIPRHDTVYWYQQGPGQDPQFLISFYEKMQSDKGSIPDRFSAQQFSDYHSELNMSSLELGDSALYFCASSLERGQETQYFGPGTRLLVL.

The CDR3 loop reads CASSVATSGGSQETQYF. The CDR3 nucleotides read TGTGCCAGCAGCGTAGCGACTAGCGGGGGGAGCCAAGAGACCCAGTACTTC. V usage is TRBV9 and J usage is TRBJ2-5, with TRBD2 identical over 13 bases. CDR1 SGDLS and CDR2 YYNGEE come from the germline V gene. This CDR3 is 17 amino acids long. J gave up 1 base and V 0 bases, and 3 bases lay outside the gene matches.

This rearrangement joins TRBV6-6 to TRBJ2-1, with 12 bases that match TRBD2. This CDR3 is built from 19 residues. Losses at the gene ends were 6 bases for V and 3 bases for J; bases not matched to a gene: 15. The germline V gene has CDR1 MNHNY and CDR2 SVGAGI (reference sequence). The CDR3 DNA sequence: TGTGCCAGCAGCTCCCTTGGGCTAGCGGGGGGGGCATACTACAATGAGCAGTTCTTC. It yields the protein CASSSLGLAGGAYYNEQFF.

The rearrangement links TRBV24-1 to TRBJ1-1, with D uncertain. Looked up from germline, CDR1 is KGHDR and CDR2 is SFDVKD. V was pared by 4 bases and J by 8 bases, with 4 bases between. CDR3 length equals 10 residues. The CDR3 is CATSDREAFF. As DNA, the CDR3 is TGTGCCACCAGTGACAGGGAAGCTTTCTTT.

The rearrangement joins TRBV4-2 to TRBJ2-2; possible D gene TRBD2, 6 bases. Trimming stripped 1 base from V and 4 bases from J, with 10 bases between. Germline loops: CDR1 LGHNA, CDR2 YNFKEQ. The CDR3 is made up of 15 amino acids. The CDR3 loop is CASSQAGVGTGELFF. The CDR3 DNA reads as TGTGCCAGCAGCCAAGCGGGGGTGGGCACCGGGGAGCTGTTTTTT.

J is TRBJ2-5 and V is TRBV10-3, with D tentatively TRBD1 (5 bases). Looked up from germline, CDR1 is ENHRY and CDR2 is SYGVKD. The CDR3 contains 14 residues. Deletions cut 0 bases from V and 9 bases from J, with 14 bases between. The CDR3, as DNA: TGTGCCATCAGTGAGTCTAGGGGTTTCGAGGCCCAGTACTTC. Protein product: CAISESRGFEAQYF.

This CDR3 reads CASSIPGLAHNEQFF. The CDR3, as DNA: TGTGCCAGTAGTATCCCGGGACTAGCGCACAATGAGCAGTTCTTC. This chain uses TRBV19 with TRBJ2-1, with 10 bases that match TRBD2. The ends lost 3 bases at V and 5 bases at J; junction bases unmatched: 4. The CDR3 has 15 amino acids. From germline, CDR1 is LNHDA and CDR2 SQIVND (reference sequence). Full variable domain (outside the CDR3, taken from reference TRBV19 and TRBJ2-1): DGGITQSPKYLFRKEGQNVTLSCEQNLNHDAMYWYRQDPGQGLRLIYYSQIVNDFQKGDIAEGYSVSREKKESFPLTVTSAQKNPTAFYLCASSIPGLAHNEQFFGPGTRLTVL.

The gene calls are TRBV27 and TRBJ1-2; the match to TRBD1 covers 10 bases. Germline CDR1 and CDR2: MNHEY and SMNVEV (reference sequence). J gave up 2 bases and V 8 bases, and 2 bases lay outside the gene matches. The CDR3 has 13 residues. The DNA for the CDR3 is TGTGCCAGCGGGGACAGGGGAAACTATGGCTACACCTTC. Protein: CASGDRGNYGYTF.

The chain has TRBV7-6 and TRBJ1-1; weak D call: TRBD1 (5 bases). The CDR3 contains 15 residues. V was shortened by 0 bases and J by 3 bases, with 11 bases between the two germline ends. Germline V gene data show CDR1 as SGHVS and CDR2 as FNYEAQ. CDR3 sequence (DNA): TGTGCCAGCAGCTTAGCGTCAGGGCGACACACTGAAGCTTTCTTT. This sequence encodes CASSLASGRHTEAFF.

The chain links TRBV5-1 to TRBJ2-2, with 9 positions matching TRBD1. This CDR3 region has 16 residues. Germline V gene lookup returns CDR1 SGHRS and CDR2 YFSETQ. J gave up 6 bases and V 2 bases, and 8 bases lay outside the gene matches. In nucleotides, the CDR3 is TGCGCCAGCAGCTTAGGGGACAGGGCGGAGCCCGGGGAGCTGTTTTTT. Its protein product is CASSLGDRAEPGELFF.

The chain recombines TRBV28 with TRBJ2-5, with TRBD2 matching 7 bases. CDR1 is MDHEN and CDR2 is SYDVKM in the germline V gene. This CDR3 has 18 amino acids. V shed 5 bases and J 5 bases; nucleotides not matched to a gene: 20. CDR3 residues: CASSTRTSRDYRSETQYF. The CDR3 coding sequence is TGTGCCAGCAGTACCCGTACGTCCCGGGACTATCGGAGTGAGACCCAGTACTTC.

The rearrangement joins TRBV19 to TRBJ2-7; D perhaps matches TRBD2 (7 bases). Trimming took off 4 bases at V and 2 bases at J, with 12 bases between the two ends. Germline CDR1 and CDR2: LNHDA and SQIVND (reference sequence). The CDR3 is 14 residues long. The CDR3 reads CASSTRGGPYEQYF. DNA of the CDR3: TGTGCCAGTAGTACTCGCGGGGGCCCCTACGAGCAGTACTTC.

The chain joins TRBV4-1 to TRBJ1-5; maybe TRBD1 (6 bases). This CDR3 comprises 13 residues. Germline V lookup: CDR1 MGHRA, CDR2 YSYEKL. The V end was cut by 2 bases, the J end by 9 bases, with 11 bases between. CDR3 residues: CASSQPGTPPQHF. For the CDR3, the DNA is TGCGCCAGCAGCCAACCTGGGACACCGCCCCAGCATTTT.

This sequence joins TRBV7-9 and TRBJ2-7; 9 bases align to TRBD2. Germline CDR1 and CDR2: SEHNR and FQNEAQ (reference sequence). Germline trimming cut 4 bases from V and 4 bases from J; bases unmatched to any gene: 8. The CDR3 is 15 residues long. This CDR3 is CASSSLGSGGYEQYF. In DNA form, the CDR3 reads TGTGCCAGCAGCTCTTTGGGTAGCGGGGGTTACGAGCAGTACTTC.

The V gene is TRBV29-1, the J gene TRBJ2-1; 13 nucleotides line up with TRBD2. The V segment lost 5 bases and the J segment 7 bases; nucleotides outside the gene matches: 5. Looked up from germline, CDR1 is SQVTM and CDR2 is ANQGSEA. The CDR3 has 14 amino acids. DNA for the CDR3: TGCAGCGTTAGGACTAGCGGGAGACCGAATGAGCAGTTCTTC. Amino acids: CSVRTSGRPNEQFF.

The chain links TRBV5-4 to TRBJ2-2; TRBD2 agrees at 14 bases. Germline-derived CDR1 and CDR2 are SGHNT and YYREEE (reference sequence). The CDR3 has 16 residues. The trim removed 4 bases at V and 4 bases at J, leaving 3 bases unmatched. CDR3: CASSGLAGGRTGELFF. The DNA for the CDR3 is TGTGCCAGCAGCGGACTAGCGGGAGGTCGCACCGGGGAGCTGTTTTTT. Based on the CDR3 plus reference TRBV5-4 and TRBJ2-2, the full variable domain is ETGVTQSPTHLIKTRGQQVTLRCSSQSGHNTVSWYQQALGQGPQFIFQYYREEENGRGNFPPRFSGLQFPNYSSELNVNALELDDSALYLCASSGLAGGRTGELFFGEGSRLTVL.

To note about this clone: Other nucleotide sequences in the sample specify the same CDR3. CDR3 sequence reads: CASSLTGGPGDEQYF. The CDR3 DNA sequence: TGTGCCAGCAGCTTAACGGGAGGGCCTGGGGACGAGCAGTACTTC. V and J are TRBV7-3 and TRBJ2-7; TRBD2 agrees at 7 bases. The CDR3 is 15 residues long. The J segment lost 5 bases and the V segment lost 0 bases, leaving 7 bases of the junction unmatched. Germline V CDR1 and CDR2: SGHTA, FQGTGA.

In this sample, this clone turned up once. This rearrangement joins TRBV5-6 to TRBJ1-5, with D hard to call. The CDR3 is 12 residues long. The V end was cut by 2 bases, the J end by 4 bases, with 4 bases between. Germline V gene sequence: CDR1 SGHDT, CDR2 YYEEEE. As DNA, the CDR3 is TGTGCCAGCAGCTTACAGAATCAGCCCCAGCATTTT. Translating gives CASSLQNQPQHF.

The CDR3 DNA reads TGTGCCAGTAGTTTAGCCCGGATGGCGGGCAATGAGCAGTTCTTC. This encodes CASSLARMAGNEQFF. The chain employs TRBV19 and TRBJ2-1; D possibly corresponds to TRBD2 (5 bases). CDR1 LNHDA and CDR2 SQIVND come from the germline V gene (reference sequence). The CDR3 contains 15 residues. The V end was cut by 5 bases, the J end by 6 bases, with 17 bases between.

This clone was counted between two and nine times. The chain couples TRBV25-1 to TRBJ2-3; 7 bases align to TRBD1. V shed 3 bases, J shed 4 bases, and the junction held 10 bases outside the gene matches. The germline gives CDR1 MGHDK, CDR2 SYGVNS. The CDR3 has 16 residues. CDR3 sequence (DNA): TGTGCCAGCAGTGAGTACAGGGGACGAGACTCAGATACGCAGTATTTT. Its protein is CASSEYRGRDSDTQYF.

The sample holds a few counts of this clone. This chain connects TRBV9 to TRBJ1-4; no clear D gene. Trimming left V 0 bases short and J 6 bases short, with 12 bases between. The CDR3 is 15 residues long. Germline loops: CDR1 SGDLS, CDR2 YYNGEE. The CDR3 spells CASSVGGRIDEKLFF. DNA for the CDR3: TGTGCCAGCAGCGTAGGAGGGAGGATCGATGAAAAACTGTTTTTT.